These T cell receptor beta chains were read from a single sample in a study of blood T cell repertoires in COVID-19. Only in-frame clones appear in the TCRdb table, and some are missing; sequencing was by immunoSEQ multiplex PCR. The sample contains some 110,000 clones, 75% to 90% of which appear only once. What was sequenced was peripheral blood. The source of these receptors is a man between 25 and 39 years old with acute or convalescent COVID-19. Each CDR3 is given with its conserved first and last residue. A D gene is named only where the DNA matches it firmly. Rows may omit the clone size; those that give it use once, few, many or a size class.

CDR3nt,CDR3aa,v_gene,j_gene,abundance,d_gene
TGCGCCAGCAGCACTAAGGACACCATATATTTT,CASSTKDTIYF,TRBV4-1,TRBJ1-3,few,.
TGTGCCAGCAACTCCGGGTCCGACGAGCAGTACTTC,CASNSGSDEQYF,TRBV7-6,TRBJ2-7,.,.
TGCGCCAGCCGTAGCGGGGAGAACACCGGGGAGCTGTTTTTT,CASRSGENTGELFF,TRBV4-1,TRBJ2-2,.,TRBD2
TGTGCCAGCATTAAGAACACTGAAGCTTTCTTT,CASIKNTEAFF,TRBV2,TRBJ1-1,.,.
TGTGCCAGCAGTTTAAGGTGGACAGGGGGCGATCAGCCCCAGCATTTT,CASSLRWTGGDQPQHF,TRBV27,TRBJ1-5,.,TRBD1
TGTGCCAGCAGCTTAGTGACGGGAGGGAATTCACCCCTCCACTTT,CASSLVTGGNSPLHF,TRBV7-8,TRBJ1-6,few,.
TGTGCCAGCAGCTTGGGTGGGGGCGACTACGAGCAGTACTTC,CASSLGGGDYEQYF,TRBV5-4,TRBJ2-7,.,.
TGCAGCCCGGAAACTAGCGGGGCTTCCTACGAGCAGTACTTC,CSPETSGASYEQYF,TRBV29-1,TRBJ2-7,.,TRBD2
TGTGCCAGCAGTTATATGGGACTCCCTTTCACAGATACGCAGTATTTT,CASSYMGLPFTDTQYF,TRBV6-5,TRBJ2-3,.,.
TGTGCCAGCTCACCACCTGCCGGGGGACGGAGGGATACTGAAGCTTTCTTT,CASSPPAGGRRDTEAFF,TRBV18,TRBJ1-1,few,.
TGCAGCGTTGCATGGGGGGGCACAGATACGCAGTATTTT,CSVAWGGTDTQYF,TRBV29-1,TRBJ2-3,.,.
TGTGCCAGCAGACGAAGGGGTCTGGTACAGCCCCAGCATTTT,CASRRRGLVQPQHF,TRBV6-5,TRBJ1-5,once,.
TGTGCCAGCAGTGAATGGAGGGGAAGGAGCAATCAGCCCCAGCATTTT,CASSEWRGRSNQPQHF,TRBV6-1,TRBJ1-5,.,.
TGTGCCAGTAGTATAGTGGACAGTAATGAAAAACTGTTTTTT,CASSIVDSNEKLFF,TRBV19,TRBJ1-4,.,.
TGTGCCACACGGGGGGACAACGCCAAAAACATTCAGTACTTC,CATRGDNAKNIQYF,TRBV10-3,TRBJ2-4,.,.
TGTGCTAGTGGTTTGGTACTAGGGGGGGCTTCCTATAATTCACCCCTCCACTTT,CASGLVLGGASYNSPLHF,TRBV12-5,TRBJ1-6,.,.
TGTGCCAGCAGCGCCCCTAGCGGGGGTGTTTACGAGCAGTACTTC,CASSAPSGGVYEQYF,TRBV9,TRBJ2-7,.,TRBD2
TGTGCCAGCAGTGAGGGGGGTATGGGTCAGCCCCAGCATTTT,CASSEGGMGQPQHF,TRBV2,TRBJ1-5,few,.
TGCGCCAGCAGCTCTGATCTGGGACACCTAACCTACGAGCAGTACTTC,CASSSDLGHLTYEQYF,TRBV5-1,TRBJ2-7,.,.
TGCGCCAGCAGCCAAGGGGTTACAGGGGGCTGGAGCGGAGCTTTCTTT,CASSQGVTGGWSGAFF,TRBV4-1,TRBJ1-1,.,TRBD1
TGTGCCAGCAGCCAAGGAGCGGGAGAGGGCACAGATACGCAGTATTTT,CASSQGAGEGTDTQYF,TRBV3-1/TRBV3-2,TRBJ2-3,.,TRBD2
TGTGCCAGCAGTCTACCAGGGGGGAACACTGAAGCTTTCTTT,CASSLPGGNTEAFF,TRBV11-2,TRBJ1-1,.,TRBD1
TGCAGCGTAGGACAGTCCCTTTTAGGGTTAGGCACAGATACGCAGTATTTT,CSVGQSLLGLGTDTQYF,TRBV29-1,TRBJ2-3,.,.
TGTGCCAGCAGTGCACAGGGGGCAGGAGAGCAGTACTTC,CASSAQGAGEQYF,TRBV7-2,TRBJ2-7,.,TRBD1
TGTGCCAGCAGTCGCCTTCCCGCGGGAGTGGATACGCAGTATTTT,CASSRLPAGVDTQYF,TRBV6-5,TRBJ2-3,few,TRBD2
TGTGCCAGTTCCTTAAACCCCGGACTTTCAGATACGCAGTATTTT,CASSLNPGLSDTQYF,TRBV6-5,TRBJ2-3,once,.
TGTGCCAGCAGTTACGATCAGTTAGCCAAAAACATTCAGTACTTC,CASSYDQLAKNIQYF,TRBV6-2/TRBV6-3,TRBJ2-4,.,.
TGTGCCAGCAGCCAATTTTTCGAGCAGGATAGAGATACGCAGTATTTT,CASSQFFEQDRDTQYF,TRBV14,TRBJ2-3,.,.
TGTGCCTGGAGTAGACAGGGGGCCGGGGAGCTGTTTTTT,CAWSRQGAGELFF,TRBV30,TRBJ2-2,.,TRBD1
TGTGCCAGTAGTCACGATTCTTCGGCTAACTATGGCTACACCTTC,CASSHDSSANYGYTF,TRBV19,TRBJ1-2,.,.
TGTGCCAGTAGTATAGTGGAACAGGCCACAGATACGCAGTATTTT,CASSIVEQATDTQYF,TRBV19,TRBJ2-3,.,.
TGCAGCGTCGCTGGGGACACCAAGGGTGGAAACACCATATATTTT,CSVAGDTKGGNTIYF,TRBV29-1,TRBJ1-3,.,.
TGTGCCTGGAGGGCAGGGGAACCCTACGAGCAGTACTTC,CAWRAGEPYEQYF,TRBV30,TRBJ2-7,.,.
TGTGCCAGTAGTCCTACGGGGGGAAGTAATGAAAAACTGTTTTTT,CASSPTGGSNEKLFF,TRBV19,TRBJ1-4,.,.
TGTGCCAGCAGCCCCCGGGACAGGATAAATGAAAAACTGTTTTTT,CASSPRDRINEKLFF,TRBV13,TRBJ1-4,.,TRBD1
TGTGCAACCCTCCCGGGGGGACAGGGTGGAGAGACCCAGTACTTC,CATLPGGQGGETQYF,TRBV6-5,TRBJ2-5,many,TRBD1
TGTGCCAGCAGGGGACAGCTAAATCAGCCCCAGCATTTT,CASRGQLNQPQHF,TRBV2,TRBJ1-5,once,TRBD1
TGTGCCAGCAGCTTAGCGGGAGTTACCACAGATACGCAGTATTTT,CASSLAGVTTDTQYF,TRBV5-8,TRBJ2-3,.,TRBD2
TGTGCCAGCAGCCGTTGGACAGGGGGAATGAACACTGAAGCTTTCTTT,CASSRWTGGMNTEAFF,TRBV3-1/TRBV3-2,TRBJ1-1,.,TRBD1
TGCGCCAGCAGCCAAGACCCGGGCACCGGGGAGCTGTTTTTT,CASSQDPGTGELFF,TRBV4-3,TRBJ2-2,.,.
TGCGCCAGCAGAAAACTAGCGGAGAACGCGAACACCGGGGAGCTGTTTTTT,CASRKLAENANTGELFF,TRBV5-1,TRBJ2-2,.,TRBD2
TGTGCCAGCAGCCAAACAGGGGGCCCATATGGCTACACCTTC,CASSQTGGPYGYTF,TRBV14,TRBJ1-2,.,TRBD1
TGTGCCAGCAGGCGCGGGACAGATTCACCCCTCCACTTT,CASRRGTDSPLHF,TRBV25-1,TRBJ1-6,.,TRBD1
TGTGCCAGCAGCTTGCCGGGTTCCTCTGGAAACACCATATATTTT,CASSLPGSSGNTIYF,TRBV11-2,TRBJ1-3,.,.